Listed here is a single T cell receptor beta chain. Authors' analysis steps: Amplification from reference gene primers served as the basis for estimated nucleated cell counts. The table came from immunoSEQ multiplex PCR; TCRdb's copy has only in-frame clones and leaves some out. V and J calls and clone size are given by that table; D and trimming were obtained from the DNA. Of about 75,000 clones in the sample, about 91% were seen once. This sample was taken from a study of blood T cell repertoires in COVID-19. Across the whole study: The samples span acute and convalescent COVID-19 from the United States, Italy and Spain. T cells, B-cell-depleted T cells, or PBMCs supplied cDNA or gDNA.

The V gene lost 4 bases and the J gene lost 4 bases, with 16 bases spanning the gap. The CDR3 contains 16 residues. Germline V gives CDR1 KGHDR, CDR2 SFDVKD. This TCR was sampled from a woman aged 65 to 85 with acute or convalescent COVID-19. Material: peripheral blood. The rearrangement links TRBV24-1 to TRBJ2-1; maybe TRBD2 (5 bases). The CDR3 DNA is TGTGCCACCAGTGACCCCACCGGGGAAACGTACAATGAGCAGTTCTTC. Its protein product is CATSDPTGETYNEQFF.